The next 4 T cell receptor beta chains were all read from a single sample in a study of molecular identifiers for immune sequencing clone quantification. TCRdb re-derived calls from the PCR reads in MiXCR, one entry per CDR3 protein. In the table there are some 70,000 distinct CDR3 sequences, approximately 18% of which are singletons. Sequenced material: naive CD8+ T cells from blood, with Jurkat cell RNA spiked in. Subset described: FACS-sorted CD8+CD4-CCR7+CD45RA+ naive T cells. The receptor set was obtained from a human donor in good health. Some libraries in this study had Jurkat cell RNA spiked in.

Ten or more counts support this clonotype. The chain recombines TRBV4-1 with TRBJ2-1; D might be TRBD2 (5 bases). Per germline, CDR1 MGHRA and CDR2 YSYEKL. V was cut by 6 bases and J by 0 bases, with 12 bases left in between. The length of the CDR3 is 15 residues. The CDR3 sequence: CASRLTRSSYNEQFF. The CDR3, as DNA: TGCGCCAGCAGACTTACTAGAAGCTCCTACAATGAGCAGTTCTTC.

This clonotype has ten or more counts. The J gene is TRBJ2-5, the V gene TRBV6-5; D remains unclear. V lost 3 bases and J 5 bases, leaving 13 bases between the germline ends. Germline CDR1 is MNHEY and CDR2 is SVGAGI. This CDR3 contains 14 residues. CDR3 residues: CASSYTTLSETQYF. The CDR3 coding sequence is TGTGCCAGCAGTTATACGACCCTGTCGGAGACCCAGTACTTC.

This clonotype has more than one count but fewer than ten. The chain couples TRBV18 to TRBJ2-7; possible D gene TRBD2, 5 bases. There are 16 residues in the CDR3. Germline V lookup: CDR1 KGHSH, CDR2 LQKENI. The ends were cut back, 1 base at V and 2 bases at J, with 15 bases in the middle. For the CDR3, the DNA is TGTGCCAGCTCACCACTCCGGGGTAGTGTTGCCTACGAGCAGTACTTC. Translating gives CASSPLRGSVAYEQYF.

This clonotype was observed at least ten times. The chain has TRBV4-1 and TRBJ2-1; no definite D call. CDR3 length: 13 residues. V lost 1 base, J lost 9 bases, and 10 bases lay in between. Germline loops: CDR1 MGHRA, CDR2 YSYEKL. For the CDR3, the DNA is TGCGCCAGCAGCCAAGTCGATGGACGTGAGCAGTTCTTC. It encodes CASSQVDGREQFF.